These 13 T cell receptor beta chains came from one sample sequenced in a study of a mutant IDH1 vaccine in newly diagnosed glioma. This table comes from immunoSEQ multiplex PCR, and its TCRdb copy is limited to in-frame clones, with some not included. Altogether approximately 67,000 clones are present, approximately 82% being singletons, with the ten largest covering under 6%. Time point: baseline, week 1 (first vaccination visit). Treatment in this sample: pre-vaccination baseline after standard-of-care therapy. Sequenced material: peripheral blood mononuclear cells (PBMCs), taken from a glioma patient treated with radiotherapy, temozolomide or both. These receptors were collected from a woman in her late teens or twenties with glioma. Some clones in this sample may be carry-over from other donors' samples.

The chain couples TRBV7-9 to TRBJ1-3; D unresolved. The CDR3 covers 12 residues. Per the germline V gene, CDR1 is SEHNR and CDR2 is FQNEAQ (reference sequence). V gave up 5 bases and J gave up 2 bases, with 4 bases separating them. The CDR3 spells CASSPTGNTIYF. In DNA, the CDR3 is TGTGCCAGCAGCCCCACTGGAAACACCATATATTTT.

The V call is TRBV29-1, the J call TRBJ2-7; D gene unclear. The CDR3 consists of 13 residues. V shed 5 bases and J shed 0 bases, with 11 bases lying between them. Germline CDR1 SQVTM, CDR2 ANQGSEA. The CDR3 region is CSVYGQNSYEQYF. The CDR3 DNA is TGCAGCGTTTATGGGCAGAACTCCTACGAGCAGTACTTC.

The chain links TRBV5-1 to TRBJ1-3, with D perhaps matching TRBD1 (6 bases). This CDR3 contains 17 residues. CDR1 and CDR2 (germline): SGHRS, YFSETQ. The V gene lost 2 bases and the J gene lost 3 bases, with 18 bases spanning the gap. CDR3 sequence reads: CASSFQGRSFGGNTIYF. CDR3 sequence (DNA): TGCGCCAGCAGCTTTCAGGGGAGGAGTTTTGGTGGAAACACCATATATTTT.

The chain combines TRBV7-2 with TRBJ2-1; TRBD1 agrees at 8 bases. The CDR3 extends over 13 amino acids. V gave up 4 bases and J gave up 7 bases; unmatched junction bases: 3. Germline CDR1 SGHTA, CDR2 FQGNSA. This CDR3 is CASSSHRGNEQFF. The CDR3 DNA reads as TGTGCCAGCAGCTCTCACAGGGGGAATGAGCAGTTCTTC. Full variable domain (remainder filled in from reference TRBV7-2 and TRBJ2-1): GAGVSQSPSNKVTEKGKDVELRCDPISGHTALYWYRQSLGQGLEFLIYFQGNSAPDKSGLPSDRFSAERTGGSVSTLTIQRTQQEDSAVYLCASSSHRGNEQFFGPGTRLTVL.

This clone has more than one count but fewer than ten. The chain joins TRBV10-3 to TRBJ2-7, with no clear D. CDR1 is ENHRY, CDR2 SYGVKD, per germline. The CDR3 extends over 13 amino acids. Trimming shortened V by 2 bases and J by 6 bases, and 11 bases separated the two germline ends. CDR3 nucleotides: TGTGCCATCAGTGAGGACCCGGTGGGCGAGCAGTACTTC. As protein: CAISEDPVGEQYF.

This chain joins TRBV11-2 and TRBJ1-1; D remains unclear. CDR1 and CDR2 (germline): SGHAT, FQNNGV. There are 15 residues in the CDR3. V lost 8 bases to trimming and J lost 1 base, with 17 bases between them. The CDR3 loop reads CASVRRYTPNTEAFF. CDR3 bases: TGTGCCAGCGTCAGACGATACACCCCGAACACTGAAGCTTTCTTT.

This chain connects TRBV5-3 to TRBJ1-2; D unresolved. TRBV5-3 carries the ORF label, with uncertain function. V dropped 1 base and J dropped 0 bases, with 7 bases sitting between them. The CDR3 loop spans 14 amino acids. DNA for the CDR3: TGTGCCAGAAGCTTGCCGGATCCTAACTATGGCTACACCTTC. This gives the protein CARSLPDPNYGYTF.

This clone is a singleton in its sample. The rearrangement uses TRBV6-4 and TRBJ1-1; TRBD1 matches at 8 bases. There are 13 residues in the CDR3. Germline lookup yields CDR1 MRHNA and CDR2 SNTAGT. V trimming: 7 bases; J trimming: 1 base; junction bases outside the gene matches: 2. The CDR3 DNA follows: TGTGCCAGCAAAGGGACAGGGAACACTGAAGCTTTCTTT. As protein: CASKGTGNTEAFF.

The gene calls are TRBV6-5 and TRBJ1-2; D is possibly TRBD1 (5 bases). V dropped 5 bases and J dropped 8 bases, with 18 bases sitting between them. Germline CDR1 and CDR2: MNHEY and SVGAGI. The CDR3 has 14 amino acids. The CDR3 DNA follows: TGTGCCAGCAGTACCCTCCAGGGATGGTTCGGCTACACCTTC. Protein product: CASSTLQGWFGYTF.

The gene calls are TRBV6-5 and TRBJ2-1; D uncertain. The CDR3 extends over 15 amino acids. The germline V gene has CDR1 MNHEY and CDR2 SVGAGI. V lost 8 bases, J lost 8 bases, and 22 bases lay in between. Here the CDR3 reads CASRINAVVEDEQFF. CDR3 DNA sequence: TGTGCCAGCCGGATTAATGCGGTGGTTGAGGATGAGCAGTTCTTC.

The CDR3 loop reads CASSLYQGAGQPQHF. CDR3 DNA: TGTGCCAGTAGTCTCTATCAGGGGGCGGGTCAGCCCCAGCATTTT. This chain joins TRBV19 and TRBJ1-5, with TRBD1 matching over 8 bases. The J segment lost 6 bases and the V segment lost 5 bases, leaving 9 bases of the junction unmatched. This CDR3 has 15 residues. Germline V gene lookup returns CDR1 LNHDA and CDR2 SQIVND (reference sequence).

This sequence joins TRBV9 and TRBJ1-5; maybe TRBD1 (5 bases). V was clipped by 2 bases and J by 1 base, with 10 bases between them. CDR3 length: 15 amino acids. Germline V CDR1 and CDR2: SGDLS, YYNGEE. The CDR3 loop reads CASSVEGPSNQPQHF. CDR3 nucleotides: TGTGCCAGCAGCGTGGAGGGGCCGAGCAATCAGCCCCAGCATTTT.

This clone was seen a few times. The CDR3 nucleotides read TGTGCCAGCGGACAGGGTTCAGAAAAACTGTTTTTT. Protein product: CASGQGSEKLFF. V and J are TRBV6-5 and TRBJ1-4; 8 bases line up with TRBD1. The trim removed 8 bases at V and 8 bases at J, leaving 4 bases unmatched. The CDR3 contains 12 residues. Germline-derived CDR1 and CDR2 are MNHEY and SVGAGI.